This TCR beta chain derives from a study of technical replicates of blood from a handful of donors. Germline lookup yields CDR1 KGHSH and CDR2 LQKENI. V gave up 2 bases and J gave up 7 bases; unmatched junction bases: 6. CDR3 length equals 16 residues. Assay: immunoSEQ multiplex PCR; the TCRdb copy retains only in-frame clones and omits some. Of 65,000 to 85,000 clones in the sample, approximately 90% were seen once. This receptor was obtained from a human donor in good health. The rearrangement links TRBV18 to TRBJ2-2, with 11 positions matching TRBD2. The sample consisted of T cells isolated from PBMCs. The CDR3 here is CASSPFSGRAVGELFF. In DNA, the CDR3 is TGTGCCAGCTCACCATTTAGCGGGAGGGCCGTCGGGGAGCTGTTTTTT.